The T cell receptor (beta chain) under discussion was sequenced for a study of blood T cell repertoires in COVID-19. Study context: Sources were T cells, B-cell-depleted T cells, or PBMCs; the material itself was cDNA or gDNA.

This clone was seen only a few times. Per the study methods: Reference gene primer amplification yielded estimated nucleated cell counts. Libraries were prepared by immunoSEQ multiplex PCR; TCRdb keeps only in-frame clonotypes and omits some of them. The DNA was the basis for D and trimming; V, J and clone size are from that table. The top ten clones hold 1.7% of a sample with 85,000 to 100,000 clones, 90% of them seen once. Germline CDR1 is SGHNT and CDR2 is YYREEE (reference sequence). V lost 4 bases and J 0 bases, leaving 16 bases between the germline ends. The length of the CDR3 is 16 residues. The chain is built from TRBV5-4 and TRBJ1-2; D may be TRBD1 (5 bases). Sequenced sample: peripheral blood. The clonotype was recovered from a man in his fifties or sixties with acute or convalescent COVID-19. The CDR3 protein is CASSRTAGDPNYGYTF. The CDR3 DNA is TGTGCCAGCAGCCGGACGGCGGGGGATCCTAACTATGGCTACACCTTC.